This is a list of T cell receptor beta chains from one sample in a study of T-cell memory formation after mild COVID-19. From the 5' RACE reads, TCRdb called clonotypes with MiXCR, one entry per CDR3 protein. Of tens of thousands of distinct CDR3 sequences in the sample, 7% to 8% were seen once. Sequencing was carried out using PBMCs or a T cell subset sorted from them (not recorded which). These receptors were taken from a man aged 18-30 years who had mild COVID-19 (a few samples of this study predate the infection). Cell type and time point are not known. CDR3s include the opening cysteine and the closing phenylalanine or tryptophan. A D gene is named only where the DNA matches it firmly. Expanded clones are given a class, and other clones once, few, many or no size at all.

clone_size j_call d_call v_call cdr3_aa cdr3_nt
NA TRBJ1-2 NA TRBV7-9 CASSRLGVEDYTF TGTGCCAGCAGCCGGTTAGGGGTGGAGGACTACACCTTC
many TRBJ1-4 NA TRBV6-6 CASPPAEATNEKLFF TGTGCCAGCCCACCGGCGGAAGCAACTAATGAAAAACTGTTTTTT
many TRBJ1-6 NA TRBV28 CASSLIPPLSTGMGNSPLHF TGTGCCAGCAGTTTAATTCCCCCCCTTAGCACGGGGATGGGGAATTCACCCCTCCACTTT
few TRBJ2-2 NA TRBV10-1 CASSATLDLNTGELFF TGCGCCAGCAGTGCCACACTGGACCTAAACACCGGGGAGCTGTTTTTT
few TRBJ2-7 NA TRBV20-1 CSAISRGVWIEQYF TGCAGTGCTATTTCACGGGGTGTTTGGATCGAGCAGTACTTC
few TRBJ1-6 NA TRBV6-6 CASSYTSSYNSPLHF TGTGCCAGCAGTTATACTAGCTCCTATAATTCACCCCTCCACTTT
many TRBJ2-1 NA TRBV5-1 CASGLAGAYNEQFF TGCGCCAGCGGCCTGGCGGGGGCTTACAATGAGCAGTTCTTC
NA TRBJ1-2 NA TRBV10-3 CAIRVEANYGYTF TGTGCCATCAGGGTCGAAGCTAACTATGGCTACACCTTC
many TRBJ2-3 TRBD2 TRBV6-4 CASSELAGEIDTQYF TGTGCCAGCAGTGAGCTAGCGGGGGAGATAGATACGCAGTATTTT
many TRBJ2-3 TRBD2 TRBV7-6 CASSPRIAGGGTDTQYF TGTGCCAGCAGCCCCAGGATAGCGGGGGGAGGTACAGATACGCAGTATTTT
few TRBJ2-5 NA TRBV7-9 CASSARTGTETQYF TGTGCCAGCAGCGCGCGGACTGGCACTGAGACCCAGTACTTC
many TRBJ2-3 NA TRBV4-3 CASSPSWGNTDTQYF TGCGCCAGCAGCCCGTCTTGGGGAAACACAGATACGCAGTATTTT
many TRBJ1-6 NA TRBV12-3/TRBV12-4 CASSLGALNSPLHF TGTGCCAGCAGTTTAGGGGCCCTAAATTCACCCCTCCACTTT
few TRBJ1-3 NA TRBV5-1 CASSLEAGASGNTIYF TGCGCCAGCAGCTTGGAAGCAGGGGCCTCTGGAAACACCATATATTTT
few TRBJ1-2 NA TRBV7-2 CASSLGVRSYGYTF TGTGCCAGCAGCTTAGGAGTCAGATCCTATGGCTACACCTTC
many TRBJ1-2 NA TRBV4-1 CASSQAAGGPWNYGYTF TGCGCCAGCAGCCAAGCAGCGGGAGGACCTTGGAACTATGGCTACACCTTC
many TRBJ2-3 TRBD1 TRBV5-6 CASSSRDRGMDTQYF TGTGCCAGCAGCAGCCGGGACAGGGGAATGGATACGCAGTATTTT
NA TRBJ2-2 TRBD1 TRBV18 CASSQDRVGYTGELFF TGTGCCAGCTCACAGGACAGGGTCGGATACACCGGGGAGCTGTTTTTT
many TRBJ2-5 NA TRBV4-1 CASSQDPLIQETQYF TGCGCCAGCAGCCAAGATCCCCTGATACAAGAGACCCAGTACTTC
NA TRBJ2-2 NA TRBV7-6 CASSSEDVTGELFF TGTGCCAGCAGCTCAGAGGACGTGACCGGGGAGCTGTTTTTT
many TRBJ2-5 NA TRBV11-2 CASSLPGAQETQYF TGTGCCAGCAGTTTACCGGGGGCTCAAGAGACCCAGTACTTC
many TRBJ2-7 NA TRBV20-1 CSAQGVTSEQYF TGCAGTGCCCAAGGGGTGACTAGCGAGCAGTACTTC
many TRBJ2-1 NA TRBV9 CASSPPGGLSYNEQFF TGTGCCAGCAGCCCGCCCGGGGGTTTGTCCTACAATGAGCAGTTCTTC
many TRBJ1-2 NA TRBV3-1 CASSLKDSNYGYTF TGTGCCAGCAGCCTGAAGGACAGCAACTATGGCTACACCTTC
NA TRBJ1-1 NA TRBV25-1 CASSSTLRDPVREAFF TGTGCCAGCAGTAGTACCCTCAGGGACCCCGTTAGGGAAGCTTTCTTT
medium-sized TRBJ2-7 NA TRBV5-1 CASSLGWGAYEQYF TGCGCCAGCAGCTTGGGATGGGGGGCCTACGAGCAGTACTTC
many TRBJ1-2 NA TRBV24-1 CATSDLDSRYGYTF TGTGCCACCAGTGATCTCGACAGTCGCTATGGCTACACCTTC
many TRBJ1-1 NA TRBV3-1 CASSQETAYTEAFF TGTGCCAGCAGCCAAGAGACAGCTTATACTGAAGCTTTCTTT
medium-sized TRBJ2-6 NA TRBV6-4 CASSDRVGANVLTF TGTGCCAGCAGTGACAGGGTTGGGGCCAACGTCCTGACTTTC
many TRBJ2-3 TRBD2 TRBV27 CASWPRRRGVTDTQYF TGTGCCAGCTGGCCCCGGAGGCGGGGGGTTACAGATACGCAGTATTTT
many TRBJ2-1 TRBD1 TRBV12-5 CASAKTGQATYNEQFF TGTGCTAGTGCCAAGACGGGACAGGCAACCTACAATGAGCAGTTCTTC
NA TRBJ2-7 TRBD1 TRBV12-3/TRBV12-4 CASSKDRGIYEQYF TGTGCCAGCAGCAAGGACAGGGGGATATACGAGCAGTACTTC
many TRBJ1-1 NA TRBV5-1 CASSLEMDTEAFF TGCGCCAGCAGCTTGGAGATGGACACTGAAGCTTTCTTT
many TRBJ2-7 TRBD1 TRBV5-1 CASSLDRGISYEQYF TGCGCCAGCAGCTTGGACAGGGGGATCTCCTACGAGCAGTACTTC
many TRBJ1-1 NA TRBV7-3 CASSLYPGITEAFF TGTGCCAGCAGCTTATACCCTGGGATCACTGAAGCTTTCTTT
few TRBJ1-5 NA TRBV2 CASNDFGNHPQHF TGTGCCAGCAATGATTTTGGCAATCACCCCCAGCATTTT
many TRBJ1-5 NA TRBV11-2 CASSLERVNQPQHF TGTGCCAGCAGCTTAGAGAGGGTTAATCAGCCCCAGCATTTT
many TRBJ1-2 NA TRBV6-2/TRBV6-3 CASSYPRSFAVYYGYTF TGTGCCAGCAGTTACCCCAGGAGTTTCGCCGTTTACTATGGCTACACCTTC
many TRBJ2-3 TRBD2 TRBV20-1 CSARSTSGRTDTQYF TGCAGTGCTAGAAGTACTAGCGGTCGCACAGATACGCAGTATTTT
many TRBJ1-5 NA TRBV20-1 CSASNGYRNQPQHF TGCAGTGCTAGTAACGGATACAGGAATCAGCCCCAGCATTTT
many TRBJ1-5 NA TRBV7-2 CASSHYSQGFQPQHF TGTGCCAGCAGCCACTATAGTCAGGGCTTTCAGCCCCAGCATTTT
NA TRBJ2-3 TRBD2 TRBV4-1 CASSLEPGGSTDTQYF TGCGCCAGCAGCCTAGAGCCCGGGGGGAGCACAGATACGCAGTATTTT
few TRBJ1-5 NA TRBV5-1 CASSFQEGQPQHF TGCGCCAGCAGCTTCCAGGAGGGGCAGCCCCAGCATTTT
NA TRBJ2-1 NA TRBV7-9 CASSLGRGEQFF TGTGCCAGCAGCCTAGGTAGGGGTGAGCAGTTCTTC
few TRBJ1-3 NA TRBV6-6 CASSYSQGTLSGNTIYF TGTGCCAGCAGTTACTCGCAGGGCACTCTCTCTGGAAACACCATATATTTT
NA TRBJ1-5 NA TRBV12-3/TRBV12-4 CASSLGGSVNQPQHF TGTGCCAGCAGTTTAGGGGGTTCGGTCAATCAGCCCCAGCATTTT
NA TRBJ2-2 NA TRBV18 CASSPGMRTGELFF TGTGCCAGCTCACCAGGCATGAGGACCGGGGAGCTGTTTTTT
few TRBJ2-5 TRBD2 TRBV5-5 CASSLEVAGGRETQYF TGTGCCAGCAGCTTGGAAGTAGCGGGGGGGCGCGAGACCCAGTACTTC
NA TRBJ1-6 TRBD1 TRBV12-3/TRBV12-4 CASSPGTVYNSPLHF TGTGCCAGCAGCCCCGGGACAGTCTATAATTCACCCCTCCACTTT
many TRBJ2-3 TRBD2 TRBV5-4 CASSLASGGPDTQYF TGTGCCAGCAGCTTGGCTAGCGGGGGGCCAGATACGCAGTATTTT
many TRBJ1-1 TRBD1 TRBV5-1 CASSFRGNEAFF TGCGCCAGCAGCTTCAGGGGGAACGAAGCTTTCTTT
few TRBJ1-3 TRBD1 TRBV12-3/TRBV12-4 CASKDRGVFTGNTIYF TGTGCCAGCAAGGACAGGGGGGTTTTCACTGGAAACACCATATATTTT
NA TRBJ2-3 TRBD2 TRBV4-3 CASSPRTSGGVDTQYF TGCGCCAGCAGCCCCCGGACTAGCGGGGGGGTAGATACGCAGTATTTT
many TRBJ1-3 NA TRBV20-1 CSAFMPRGRNTIYF TGCAGTGCTTTCATGCCGAGGGGGAGAAACACCATATATTTT
many TRBJ2-3 NA TRBV7-2 CASSSGYPTDTQYF TGTGCCAGCAGCTCTGGCTATCCGACAGATACGCAGTATTTT